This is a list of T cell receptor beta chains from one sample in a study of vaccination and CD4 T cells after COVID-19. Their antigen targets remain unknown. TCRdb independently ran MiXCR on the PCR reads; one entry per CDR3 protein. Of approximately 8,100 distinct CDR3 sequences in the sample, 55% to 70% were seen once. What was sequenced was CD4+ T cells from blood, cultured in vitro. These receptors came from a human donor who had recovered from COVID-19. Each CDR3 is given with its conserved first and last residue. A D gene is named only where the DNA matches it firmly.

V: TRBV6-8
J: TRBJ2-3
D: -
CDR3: CARELLGPGDTQYF

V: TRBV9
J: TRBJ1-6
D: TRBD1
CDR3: CASSVGKGDRANSPLHF

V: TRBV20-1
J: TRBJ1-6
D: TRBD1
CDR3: CSARDLDRVNSPLHF

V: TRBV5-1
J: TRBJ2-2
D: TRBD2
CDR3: CASSSLAGGLGGELFF

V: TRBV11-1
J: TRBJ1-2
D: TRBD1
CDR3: CASSSRQGGYGYTF

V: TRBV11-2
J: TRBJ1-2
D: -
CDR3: CASSYKGGGGYTF

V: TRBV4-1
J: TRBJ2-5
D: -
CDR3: CASSQPWTYLRSKETQYF

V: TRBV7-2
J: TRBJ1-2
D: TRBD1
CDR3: CASSRDRFPGYTF

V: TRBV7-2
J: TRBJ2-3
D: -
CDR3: CASSPQGADTQYF

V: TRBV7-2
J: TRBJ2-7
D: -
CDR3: CATRIQGNSYEQYF

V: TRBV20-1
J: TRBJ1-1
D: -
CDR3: CSARDLRTEAFF

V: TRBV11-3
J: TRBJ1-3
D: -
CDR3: CASSPPGGGNTIYF

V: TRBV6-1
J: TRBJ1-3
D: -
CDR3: CASSTVGTIYF

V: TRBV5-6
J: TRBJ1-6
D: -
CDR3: CASSPADGSPLHF

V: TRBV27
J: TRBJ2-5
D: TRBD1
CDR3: CASRPTGGETQYF

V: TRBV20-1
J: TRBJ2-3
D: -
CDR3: CSDRDTSTDTQYF

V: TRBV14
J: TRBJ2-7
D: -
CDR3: CASSQDHLEQYF

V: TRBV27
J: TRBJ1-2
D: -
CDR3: CASSNSGLSYGYTF

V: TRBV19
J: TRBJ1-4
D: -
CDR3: CASSISIVGEKLFF

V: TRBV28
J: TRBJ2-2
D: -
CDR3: CASSLSTGELFF

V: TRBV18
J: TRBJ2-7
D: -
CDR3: CASSPPTLGEQYF

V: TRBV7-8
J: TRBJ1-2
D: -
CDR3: CASSLRGSNYGYTF

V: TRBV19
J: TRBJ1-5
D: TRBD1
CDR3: CASSPGQTSAQHF

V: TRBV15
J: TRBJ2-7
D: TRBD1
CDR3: CATSSRRTGGHEQYF

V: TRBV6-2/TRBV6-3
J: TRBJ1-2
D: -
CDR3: CASSYGARNYGYTF

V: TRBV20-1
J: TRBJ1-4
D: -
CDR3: CSARFNGGVNEKLFF

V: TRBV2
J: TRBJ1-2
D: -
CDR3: CASTIQWSKYGYTF

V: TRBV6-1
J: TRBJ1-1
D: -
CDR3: CASSEGGAFF

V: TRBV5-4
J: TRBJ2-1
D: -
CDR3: CASRRMVGTYNEQFF

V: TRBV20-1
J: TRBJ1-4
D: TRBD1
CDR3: CSASYPTGGQGKLFF

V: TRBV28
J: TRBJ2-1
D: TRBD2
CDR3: CASTLKRERGEQFF

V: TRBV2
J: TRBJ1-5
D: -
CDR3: CASSAGTLVNQPQHF

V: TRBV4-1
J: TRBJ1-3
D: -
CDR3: CASRGSGNTIYF

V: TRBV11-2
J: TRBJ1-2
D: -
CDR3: CASSLVTAFGYTF

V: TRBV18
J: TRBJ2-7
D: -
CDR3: CASSPRAAQYEQYF